This T cell receptor beta chain was sequenced during a study of Ad26.COV2.S vaccination and SARS-CoV-2 variants. Data came from immunoSEQ multiplex PCR; TCRdb stores just in-frame clones and leaves some out. The data show approximately 340,000 clones, more than 75% seen once. The treatment: roughly 19 received Ad26.COV2.S at low or high dose, single or two shots; about 5 received placebo; per-sample allocation not given. Repertoires come from day 63 after the first vaccine or placebo injection. Trimming took off 2 bases at V and 8 bases at J, with 12 bases between the two ends. The CDR3 contains 13 residues. Germline CDR1 and CDR2: MNHEY and SMNVEV (reference sequence).

This TCR was sampled from a person between 18 and 65 years old who received the Ad26.COV2.S COVID-19 vaccine or a placebo. The sample consisted of peripheral blood, taken in a trial of Ad26.COV2.S vaccine versus placebo. The rearrangement joins TRBV27 to TRBJ1-2, with D possibly matching TRBD1 (5 bases). This chain's CDR3 is CASSLGGGKGYTF. Written as DNA, the CDR3 is TGTGCCAGCAGTTTAGGGGGGGGAAAGGGCTACACCTTC.